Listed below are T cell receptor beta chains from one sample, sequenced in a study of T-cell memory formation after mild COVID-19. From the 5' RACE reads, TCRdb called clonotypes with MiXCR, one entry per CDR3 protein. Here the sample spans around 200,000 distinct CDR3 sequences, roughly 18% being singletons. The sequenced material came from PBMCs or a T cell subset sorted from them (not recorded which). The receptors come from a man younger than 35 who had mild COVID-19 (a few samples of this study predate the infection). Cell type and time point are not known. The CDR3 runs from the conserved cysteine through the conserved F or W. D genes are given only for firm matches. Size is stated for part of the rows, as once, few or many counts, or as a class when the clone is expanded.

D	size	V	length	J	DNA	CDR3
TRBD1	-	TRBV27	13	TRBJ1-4	TGTGCCAGCCGACAGGGGGCCTCCGAAAAACTGTTTTTT	CASRQGASEKLFF
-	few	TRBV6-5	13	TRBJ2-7	TGTGCCAGCAGTATGAGGGGGGCTGAAGAGCAGTACTTC	CASSMRGAEEQYF
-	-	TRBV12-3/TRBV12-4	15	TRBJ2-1	TGTGCCAGCAGTCCCCGGCAGCCCCCCTACAATGAGCAGTTCTTC	CASSPRQPPYNEQFF
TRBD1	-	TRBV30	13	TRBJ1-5	TGTGCCTGGAACAGACAGGGGAACCAGCCCCAGCATTTT	CAWNRQGNQPQHF
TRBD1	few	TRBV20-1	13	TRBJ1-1	TGCAGTGCTGGGACAGGGCTGGGCACTGAAGCTTTCTTT	CSAGTGLGTEAFF
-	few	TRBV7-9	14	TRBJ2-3	TGTGCCAGCAGCTTATTGCAGGGGACAGATACGCAGTATTTT	CASSLLQGTDTQYF
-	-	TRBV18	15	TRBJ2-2	TGTGCCAGCTCACGCACCAGGGTTTACACCGGGGAGCTGTTTTTT	CASSRTRVYTGELFF
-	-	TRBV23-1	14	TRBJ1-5	TGCGCCAGCAGCGCCGGCGGAAGGATTCAGCCCCAGCATTTT	CASSAGGRIQPQHF
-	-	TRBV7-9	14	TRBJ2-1	TGTGCCAGCAGCCCCCCGGTGAGGTGGGATGAGCAGTTCTTC	CASSPPVRWDEQFF
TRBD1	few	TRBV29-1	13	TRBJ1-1	TGCAGCGCCCGGGACAGGGTAGACACTGAAGCTTTCTTT	CSARDRVDTEAFF
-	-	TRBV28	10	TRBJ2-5	TGTGCCAGCAGTTTTGAGACCCAGTACTTC	CASSFETQYF
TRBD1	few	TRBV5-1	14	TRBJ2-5	TGCGCCAGCAGCCAGGGACAGGCTGAAGGGACCCAGTACTTC	CASSQGQAEGTQYF
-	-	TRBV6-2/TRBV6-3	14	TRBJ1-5	TGTGCCAGCAGTTACCTTCAGGCTGGTCAGCCCCAGCATTTT	CASSYLQAGQPQHF
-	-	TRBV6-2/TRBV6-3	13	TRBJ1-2	TGTGCCAGCAGCAACACGGGCGCCTATGGCTACACCTTC	CASSNTGAYGYTF
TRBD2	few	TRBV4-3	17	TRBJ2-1	TGCGCCAGCAGCCAAAGGACTAGCGGGGGGGCGTCCAATGAGCAGTTCTTC	CASSQRTSGGASNEQFF
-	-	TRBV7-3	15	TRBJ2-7	TGTGCCAGCAGCGAGGACGGAGCCACGCTACGAGGGCAGTACTTC	CASSEDGATLRGQYF
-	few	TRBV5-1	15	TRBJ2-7	TGCGCCAGCAGCATCAGGGGACGGGACTCCTACGAGCAGTACTTC	CASSIRGRDSYEQYF
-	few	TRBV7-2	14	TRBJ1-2	TGTGCCAGCAGCTTAGCCTTCAGGGGCTATGGCTACACCTTC	CASSLAFRGYGYTF
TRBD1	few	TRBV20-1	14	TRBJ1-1	TGCAGTGCTAGCACAGGGGGCGTGAGGACTGAAGCTTTCTTT	CSASTGGVRTEAFF
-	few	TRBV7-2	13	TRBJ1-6	TGTGCCAGCAGCCCGTGGGGGGATTCACCCCTCCACTTT	CASSPWGDSPLHF
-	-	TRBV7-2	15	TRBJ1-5	TGTGCCAGCAGCTTTTTAGGACCCCAAGGACAGCCCCAGCATTTT	CASSFLGPQGQPQHF
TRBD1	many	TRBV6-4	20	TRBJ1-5	TGTGCCAGCAGTGAAGTAGCCGGGACAGGGGGGCCGAAGAGCAATCAGCCCCAGCATTTT	CASSEVAGTGGPKSNQPQHF
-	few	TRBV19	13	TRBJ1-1	TGTGCCAGCCGCAGGGCGCGGGACACTGAAGCTTTCTTT	CASRRARDTEAFF
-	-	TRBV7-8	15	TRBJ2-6	TGTGCCAGCAGCTTAGAGTTGGCTGGGGCCAACGTCCTGACTTTC	CASSLELAGANVLTF
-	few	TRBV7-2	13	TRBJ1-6	TGTGCCAGCAGCCTGATACAGGGTAGACCCCTCCACTTT	CASSLIQGRPLHF
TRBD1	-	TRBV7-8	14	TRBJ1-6	TGTGCCAGCAGCCGCGGGACAGGGGGTAGGCCCCTCCACTTT	CASSRGTGGRPLHF
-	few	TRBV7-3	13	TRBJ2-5	TGTGCCAGCAGCGGGGGAGGTCTTGAGACCCAGTACTTC	CASSGGGLETQYF
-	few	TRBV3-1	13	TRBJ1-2	TGTGCCAGCAGCCCCACCAGGGCGAGGGGCTACACCTTC	CASSPTRARGYTF
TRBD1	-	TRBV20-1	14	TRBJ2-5	TGCAGTGCTAGAAAGGGGGCAGGACCAGAGACCCAGTACTTC	CSARKGAGPETQYF
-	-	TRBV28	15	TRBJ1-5	TGTGCCAGCAGTTTATCAGCTTATAGCAATCAGCCCCAGCATTTT	CASSLSAYSNQPQHF
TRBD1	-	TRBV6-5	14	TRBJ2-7	TGTGCCAGCAGGGGGACAGGGGGCTCCTACGAGCAGTACTTC	CASRGTGGSYEQYF
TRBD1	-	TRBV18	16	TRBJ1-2	TGTGCCAGCTCACCACCTGGGACAGGGAGGGCCTATGGCTACACCTTC	CASSPPGTGRAYGYTF
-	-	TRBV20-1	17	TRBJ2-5	TGCAGTGCTACCCAACCCGGCGGTAGATACGGGCAAGAGACCCAGTACTTC	CSATQPGGRYGQETQYF
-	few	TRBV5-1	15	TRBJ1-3	TGCGCCAGCAGCTCAGCCGGAGACTCTGGAAACACCATATATTTT	CASSSAGDSGNTIYF
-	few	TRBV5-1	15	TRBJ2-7	TGCGCCAGCAGCACTCTGGACGGGAGCTCCTACGAGCAGTACTTC	CASSTLDGSSYEQYF
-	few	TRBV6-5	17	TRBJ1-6	TGTGCCAGCAGCGCGGCGAGGGCGGTTTCTTATAATTCACCCCTCAACTTT	CASSAARAVSYNSPLNF
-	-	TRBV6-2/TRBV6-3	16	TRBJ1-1	TGTGCCAGCAGTTACACCCCCGGACAGTATAACACTGAAGCTTTCTTT	CASSYTPGQYNTEAFF
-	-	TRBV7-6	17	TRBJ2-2	TGTGCCAGCAGCTTAGAACCCCCCCGGCTGGGGACCGGGGAGCTGTTTTTT	CASSLEPPRLGTGELFF
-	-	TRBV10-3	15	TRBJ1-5	TGTGCCATCAGTGGGAGGGGGGATAGCAATCAGCCCCAGCATTTT	CAISGRGDSNQPQHF
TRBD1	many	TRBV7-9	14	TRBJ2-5	TGTGCCAGCAGCCCCCGACAGGGCCAAGAGACCCAGTACTTC	CASSPRQGQETQYF
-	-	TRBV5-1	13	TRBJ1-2	TGCGCCGCCCGGGACACCCCGTTGGATGGCTACACCTTC	CAARDTPLDGYTF
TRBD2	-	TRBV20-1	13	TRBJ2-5	TGCAGTGCTTGTCGGACTAGCGGGGAGACCCAGTACTTC	CSACRTSGETQYF
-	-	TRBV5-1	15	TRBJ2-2	TGCGCCAGCAGCTTTCTGCAGGCGCCCACCGGGGAGCTGTTTTTT	CASSFLQAPTGELFF
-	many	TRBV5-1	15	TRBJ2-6	TGCGCCAGCAGCACCGGGGCGGCTGGGGCCAACGTCCTGACTTTC	CASSTGAAGANVLTF
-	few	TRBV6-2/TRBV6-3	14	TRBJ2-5	TGTGCCAGCAGTTATAAACGGTACCAAGAGACCCAGTACTTC	CASSYKRYQETQYF
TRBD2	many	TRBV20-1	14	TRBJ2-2	TGCAGTGTAACCGGGACTAGGTCCACCGGGGAGCTGTTTTTT	CSVTGTRSTGELFF
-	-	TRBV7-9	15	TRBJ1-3	TGTGCCAGCAGCTCCCGGGGGCCCTCTGGAAACACCATATATTTT	CASSSRGPSGNTIYF
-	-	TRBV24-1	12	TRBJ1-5	TGTGCCACCAGAGGGGAGAATCAGCCCCAGCATTTT	CATRGENQPQHF
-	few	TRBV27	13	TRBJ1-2	TGTGCCAGCAGTTTCCTTACAGGGAATGGCTACACCTTC	CASSFLTGNGYTF
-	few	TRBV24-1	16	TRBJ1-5	TGTGCCACCTTGGGGAGGGGGTCGGGGGCGACTCAGCCCCAGCATTTT	CATLGRGSGATQPQHF
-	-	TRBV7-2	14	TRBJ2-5	TGTGCCAGCAGCCGCAGGACAGTCCAAGAGACCCAGTACTTC	CASSRRTVQETQYF
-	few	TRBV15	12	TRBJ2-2	TGTGCCACCAGCAGAGTCGCCGGGGAGCTGTTTTTT	CATSRVAGELFF
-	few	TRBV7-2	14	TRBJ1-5	TGTGCCAGCAGCTTCATGGGCTCGAATCAGCCCCAGCATTTT	CASSFMGSNQPQHF